Presented here are 28 T cell receptor beta chains from one specimen sequenced in a study of vaccination effects on CD4 cells after COVID-19. Viral peptide pools were used in the ViraFEST assay to expand antigen-specific CD4+ T cells, and sequencing came afterward. Isolating CD4+ T cells followed less than 12 days of culture. Among the vaccine recipients, none had a prior SARS-CoV-2 infection, and nucleocapsid antibodies were negative. These receptors are not linked to any known antigen. Clones were sequenced by immunoSEQ multiplex PCR, and TCRdb holds only the in-frame ones, with some missing. The table includes some 20,000 clones, roughly 72% detected once. The source material was CD4+ T cells from PBMCs cultured with HCoV-NL63 spike peptides, sampled before COVID-19 vaccination. These receptors were taken from a human donor who received a COVID-19 vaccine.

This clone was seen only once. The V and J genes are TRBV7-9 and TRBJ2-1; 10 bases map to TRBD2. The CDR3 loop spans 16 amino acids. V lost 4 bases and J lost 9; bases outside the gene matches: 12. Germline CDR1 SEHNR, CDR2 FQNEAQ (reference sequence). CDR3 bases: TGTGCCAGCAGCTCAAGAGCGGGGGGGCTGGACGGTGAGCAGTTCTTC. Protein product: CASSSRAGGLDGEQFF.

The rearrangement uses TRBV5-3 and TRBJ1-4; D is uncertain. TRBV5-3 is given ORF status, its function remaining uncertain. The V and J ends lost 5 bases and 7 bases respectively, with 6 bases between them. CDR3 length: 11 residues. CDR3 coding DNA: TGTGCCAGAAGTTTATTTGAAAAACTGTTTTTT. This sequence encodes CARSLFEKLFF.

A few counts support this clone. CDR3 region: CTTRGVGTEAFF. Written as DNA, the CDR3 is TGCACGACTCGGGGGGTCGGCACTGAAGCTTTCTTT. The gene calls are TRBV29-1 and TRBJ1-1; the D gene is possibly TRBD1 (5 bases). The CDR3 consists of 12 residues. Germline V CDR1 and CDR2: SQVTM, ANQGSEA.

This chain links TRBV19 with TRBJ2-1; 7 positions match TRBD2. Germline values: CDR1 LNHDA, CDR2 SQIVND (reference sequence). CDR3 size: 15 residues. V was clipped by 3 bases and J by 5 bases; unmatched bases: 7. CDR3 sequence (DNA): TGTGCCAGTAGTATGAAAGCGGGACGAGACAATGAGCAGTTCTTC. Protein: CASSMKAGRDNEQFF. The full variable domain, in which reference TRBV19 and TRBJ2-1 provide the parts outside the CDR3, is DGGITQSPKYLFRKEGQNVTLSCEQNLNHDAMYWYRQDPGQGLRLIYYSQIVNDFQKGDIAEGYSVSREKKESFPLTVTSAQKNPTAFYLCASSMKAGRDNEQFFGPGTRLTVL.

CDR3 amino acids: CASSASGRGGTNEKLFF. The CDR3 DNA is TGTGCCAGCAGCGCCTCCGGAAGGGGCGGGACTAATGAAAAACTGTTTTTT. The genes are TRBV9 and TRBJ1-4; TRBD1 is a possible D gene (5 bases). Trimming took off 3 bases at V and 2 bases at J, with 17 bases between the two ends. Germline V gene lookup returns CDR1 SGDLS and CDR2 YYNGEE. The CDR3 spans 17 residues.

The V and J genes are TRBV5-8 and TRBJ2-4; D may be TRBD1 or TRBD2 (5 bases each). Per the germline V gene, CDR1 is SGHTS and CDR2 is YDEGEE. This CDR3 has 13 residues. The V and J ends lost 7 bases and 9 bases respectively, with 17 bases between them. This chain's CDR3 is CASGGGTYGIQYF. The CDR3 DNA is TGTGCCAGCGGGGGTGGTACCTATGGCATTCAGTACTTC.

V gene TRBV30 combines with J gene TRBJ2-2; D may be TRBD2 (5 bases). Looked up from germline, CDR1 is GTSNPN and CDR2 is SVGIG (reference sequence). V was cut by 2 bases and J by 3 bases, with 10 bases left in between. This CDR3 region has 14 residues. The CDR3 reads CAWSIGGYTGELFF. The CDR3 region has the DNA TGTGCCTGGAGTATCGGCGGGTACACCGGGGAGCTGTTTTTT.

CDR3 amino acids: CASSSGTGYYEQYF. The CDR3 DNA follows: TGTGCCAGCAGCTCCGGGACAGGGTACTACGAGCAGTACTTC. The chain carries TRBV7-2 and TRBJ2-7; 9 nucleotides line up with TRBD1. V lost 4 bases, J lost 3 bases, and 4 bases stayed unmatched. CDR1 SGHTA and CDR2 FQGNSA come from the germline V gene. The CDR3 covers 14 residues.

This clone was seen a few times. The genes are TRBV5-8 and TRBJ1-1, with D unresolved. In germline, CDR1 is SGHTS, CDR2 YDEGEE. V dropped 4 bases and J dropped 0 bases, with 16 bases sitting between them. This CDR3 comprises 16 residues. This chain's CDR3 is CASSIQRVRLNTEAFF. CDR3 DNA: TGTGCCAGCAGCATTCAACGGGTGCGCCTGAACACTGAAGCTTTCTTT.

The chain recombines TRBV12-3 or TRBV12-4 with TRBJ1-2, with D possibly TRBD1 on 5 matching bases. Trimming pared 3 bases from V and 6 bases from J, leaving 11 bases between. This CDR3 region has 13 residues. The CDR3 here is CASSFAGYNGYTF. The CDR3 bases are TGTGCCAGCAGTTTCGCAGGGTATAATGGCTACACCTTC.

The chain is built from TRBV3-1 (or the pseudogene TRBV3-2) and TRBJ1-2, with TRBD1 matching 10 bases. The CDR3 length is 14 residues. The junction had 0 bases not matched to a gene; V was cut back by 1 base and J by 4 bases. Germline-derived CDR1 and CDR2 are LGHDT and YNNKEL (reference sequence). The CDR3 DNA sequence: TGTGCCAGCAGCCAAGGACAGGGGGCCTATGGCTACACCTTC. This translates into CASSQGQGAYGYTF.

This sequence joins TRBV11-3 and TRBJ2-2, with D perhaps matching TRBD1 (6 bases). The CDR3 loop spans 15 amino acids. Germline values: CDR1 SGHNT, CDR2 YENEEA. Trimming took 5 bases from V and 1 from J, leaving 11 bases between them. Written as DNA, the CDR3 is TGTGCCAGCAGCAACAGGGCCCTGAACACCGGGGAGCTGTTTTTT. This sequence encodes CASSNRALNTGELFF.

This clone was seen a single time. The V call is TRBV4-1, the J call TRBJ2-7; the D is unclear. Germline lookup yields CDR1 MGHRA and CDR2 YSYEKL. Between the trimmed V and J ends, which lost 1 base and 5 bases, there was a span of 21 bases. The CDR3 is 17 residues long. The CDR3, as DNA: TGCGCCAGCAGCCAAGTATTCGGTCAACGATCTCTACACGAGCAGTACTTC. Encoded protein: CASSQVFGQRSLHEQYF.

The chain recombines TRBV6-5 with TRBJ2-3, with D perhaps matching TRBD1 or TRBD2 (6 bases each). V lost 4 bases and J 0 bases, leaving 8 bases between the germline ends. Germline assignment: CDR1 MNHEY and CDR2 SVGAGI. CDR3 length: 14 residues. The CDR3 DNA reads as TGTGCCAGCAGTTGGGGGGCTAGCACAGATACGCAGTATTTT. Amino acid sequence: CASSWGASTDTQYF.

The CDR3 nucleotides read TGTGCCAGCAGTGTTCGCTTCGGGGGAAAAAGCTCTGGAAACACCATATATTTT. This gives the protein CASSVRFGGKSSGNTIYF. The chain links TRBV2 to TRBJ1-3; D perhaps matches TRBD1 (5 bases). The CDR3 has 18 residues. The germline V gene has CDR1 SNHLY and CDR2 FYNNEI. With 4 bases removed from V and 0 bases from J, the gap between germline ends came to 19 bases.

V and J are TRBV18 and TRBJ1-2, with D tentatively TRBD1 (6 bases). The CDR3 is 15 residues long. Germline CDR1 KGHSH, CDR2 LQKENI. With 5 bases removed from V and 2 bases from J, the gap between germline ends came to 15 bases. The CDR3 sequence is CASSSGPGGNYGYTF. CDR3 nucleotides: TGTGCCAGCTCATCGGGGCCGGGGGGCAACTATGGCTACACCTTC. Full variable domain (remainder filled in from reference TRBV18 and TRBJ1-2): NAGVMQNPRHLVRRRGQEARLRCSPMKGHSHVYWYRQLPEEGLKFMVYLQKENIIDESGMPKERFSAEFPKEGPSILRIQQVVRGDSAAYFCASSSGPGGNYGYTFGSGTRLTVV.

The rearrangement joins TRBV7-2 to TRBJ2-3, with D possibly matching TRBD2 (5 bases). V dropped 5 bases and J dropped 8 bases, with 11 bases sitting between them. The CDR3 sequence is 12 residues long. CDR1 is SGHTA and CDR2 is FQGNSA in the germline V gene. CDR3 region: CASSLGLLTQYF. DNA of the CDR3: TGTGCCAGCAGCCTCGGACTTCTTACGCAGTATTTT.

This clone was detected only a few times. The chain uses TRBV5-1 and TRBJ2-3, with TRBD2 identical over 10 bases. This CDR3 is 16 amino acids long. Losses at the gene ends were 0 bases for V and 4 bases for J; bases not matched to a gene: 5. The germline gives CDR1 SGHRS, CDR2 YFSETQ. The CDR3 DNA is TGCGCCAGCAGCTTGGGGACTCTAGCGGGAGCAGATACGCAGTATTTT. Amino acids: CASSLGTLAGADTQYF.

V usage is TRBV14 and J usage is TRBJ2-5; 7 positions agree with TRBD2. J gave up 5 bases and V 4 bases, and 7 bases lay outside the gene matches. Germline-derived CDR1 and CDR2 are SGHDN and FVKESK. The CDR3 is 14 amino acids. The CDR3 sequence: CASSLGARGETQYF. The CDR3, as DNA: TGTGCCAGCAGCCTAGGGGCGCGGGGGGAGACCCAGTACTTC.

The gene calls are TRBV7-9 and TRBJ2-5; no clear D. CDR1 is SEHNR, CDR2 FQNEAQ, per germline (reference sequence). Deletions cut 3 bases from V and 2 bases from J, with 4 bases between. CDR3 length: 12 residues. CDR3: CASSFGQETQYF. In DNA, the CDR3 is TGTGCCAGCAGCTTCGGGCAAGAGACCCAGTACTTC. Complete variable domain (other parts from reference TRBV7-9 and TRBJ2-5): DTGVSQNPRHKITKRGQNVTFRCDPISEHNRLYWYRQTLGQGPEFLTYFQNEAQLEKSRLLSDRFSAERPKGSFSTLEIQRTEQGDSAMYLCASSFGQETQYFGPGTRLLVL.

The CDR3 DNA is TGCGCCAGCAGTCCTAGCGGGAACAATGAGCAGTTCTTC. It is translated as CASSPSGNNEQFF. The V and J genes are TRBV5-1 and TRBJ2-1; 9 nucleotides line up with TRBD2. Per germline, CDR1 SGHRS and CDR2 YFSETQ. The CDR3 extends over 13 amino acids. The V segment lost 5 bases and the J segment 5 bases; nucleotides outside the gene matches: 2.

This clone was picked up a small number of times. This CDR3 is CASSYGQGKEAFF. In DNA form, the CDR3 reads TGCGCCAGCAGCTATGGACAGGGGAAGGAAGCTTTCTTT. The chain is built from TRBV5-1 and TRBJ1-1; 9 bases are shared with TRBD1. The trim removed 3 bases at V and 8 bases at J, leaving 5 bases unmatched. The CDR3 consists of 13 residues. The germline CDR1 and CDR2 sequences are SGHRS and YFSETQ.

This clone was seen more than once but under ten times. This chain links TRBV25-1 with TRBJ2-3; 8 positions agree with TRBD1. Losses at the gene ends were 6 bases for V and 1 base for J; bases not matched to a gene: 15. The CDR3 contains 18 residues. The V gene's germline CDR1 is MGHDK and CDR2 SYGVNS. This chain's CDR3 is CASSPMSLPGQGTDTQYF. CDR3 in DNA: TGTGCCAGCAGCCCCATGTCTCTTCCGGGACAGGGCACAGATACGCAGTATTTT. The full variable domain, its missing parts supplied by reference TRBV25-1 and TRBJ2-3, is EADIYQTPRYLVIGTGKKITLECSQTMGHDKMYWYQQDPGMELHLIHYSYGVNSTEKGDLSSESTVSRIRTEHFPLTLESARPSHTSQYLCASSPMSLPGQGTDTQYFGPGTRLTVL.

The chain recombines TRBV7-8 with TRBJ2-7, with 9 nucleotides matching TRBD2. Trimming removed 1 base from V and 1 base from J; junction bases left unmatched: 2. Germline V gene data show CDR1 as SGHVS and CDR2 as FQNEAQ. This CDR3 has 15 amino acids. In nucleotides, the CDR3 is TGTGCCAGCAGCTTAGAGGGACTAGCTTCCTACGAGCAGTACTTC. The encoded protein is CASSLEGLASYEQYF. Full variable domain (outside the CDR3, taken from reference TRBV7-8 and TRBJ2-7): GAGVSQSPRYKVAKRGQDVALRCDPISGHVSLFWYQQALGQGPEFLTYFQNEAQLDKSGLPSDRFFAERPEGSVSTLKIQRTQQEDSAVYLCASSLEGLASYEQYFGPGTRLTVT.

This chain links TRBV21-1 with TRBJ1-5; TRBD1 reflects the table's D call only, with no check against the DNA. TRBV21-1 represents a pseudogene. The CDR3 contains 19 residues. The CDR3 DNA follows: TGTGCCAGCAGCAAAGAGTGTCGGGCGGACAGGGGTGGCAATCAGCCCCAGCATTTT. This codes for CASSKECRADRGGNQPQHF.

This clone was counted only a few times. The gene calls are TRBV10-3 and TRBJ2-1, with D perhaps matching TRBD1 or TRBD2 (5 bases each). V dropped 0 bases and J dropped 11 bases, with 8 bases sitting between them. This CDR3 is built from 12 residues. CDR1 and CDR2 (germline): ENHRY, SYGVKD. The chain's CDR3 is CAISESEGQQFF. The CDR3 DNA reads as TGTGCCATCAGTGAGTCCGAGGGACAGCAGTTCTTC.

The chain links TRBV6-5 to TRBJ2-7, with D hard to call. CDR1 is MNHEY, CDR2 SVGAGI, per germline. V was clipped by 11 bases and J by 0 bases, with 14 bases between them. The CDR3 sequence is 13 residues long. CDR3 protein: CAYGPTGSYEQYF. The CDR3 DNA follows: TGTGCCTATGGACCTACGGGCTCCTACGAGCAGTACTTC.

This chain connects TRBV7-9 to TRBJ2-2, with a tentative D call TRBD1 (5 bases). CDR1 and CDR2 from the germline V gene are SEHNR and FQNEAQ (reference sequence). The CDR3 is made up of 15 amino acids. V was shortened by 1 base and J by 4 bases, with 10 bases between the two germline ends. The CDR3 sequence is CASSLGGSVTGELFF. The CDR3 region has the DNA TGTGCCAGCAGCTTAGGGGGCAGCGTCACCGGGGAGCTGTTTTTT. The full variable domain, with the rest looked up from reference TRBV7-9 and TRBJ2-2, is DTGVSQNPRHKITKRGQNVTFRCDPISEHNRLYWYRQTLGQGPEFLTYFQNEAQLEKSRLLSDRFSAERPKGSFSTLEIQRTEQGDSAMYLCASSLGGSVTGELFFGEGSRLTVL.